This record concerns one T cell receptor (beta chain) sequence. The data originate from a study of CD8+ T cells in alopecia areata. Per the germline V gene, CDR1 is SGHTA and CDR2 is FQGNSA. The V gene lost 1 base and the J gene lost 7 bases, with 13 bases spanning the gap. The CDR3 sequence is 14 residues long. Sequencing templates came from extracted RNA that was reverse transcribed into cDNA. TCRdb's table, derived via immunoSEQ multiplex PCR, lists solely in-frame clones and lacks some. The data contain 170,000 or so clones, approximately 65% of them seen just once; the ten biggest clones take up approximately 0.91%. Sample treatment: oral pan-JAK inhibitor, 5-10 mg twice daily.

The source is a human donor with alopecia areata. The chain uses TRBV7-2 and TRBJ1-2; D is unresolved. The source material was CD4+ T cells sorted from blood, sampled at week 4, from a patient treated with tofacitinib. The CDR3 reads CASSLVARTSGYTF. CDR3 nucleotides: TGTGCCAGCAGCTTAGTGGCAAGAACCAGTGGCTACACCTTC.